A selection of T cell receptor beta chains follows, all from one sample in a study of T cells in localized non-small cell lung cancer. Clones were read by immunoSEQ multiplex PCR, and TCRdb kept only the in-frame ones, dropping some. The data show around 33,000 clones, about 92% seen once. Sequencing used peripheral blood, obtained before any cancer treatment. These receptors were obtained from an older female donor with stage I lung adenocarcinoma. CDR3s include the opening cysteine and the closing phenylalanine or tryptophan. The order of the fields is J gene, V gene, CDR3 protein.

J gene: TRBJ2-5; V gene: TRBV4-1; CDR3 protein: CASSQDPSGAQQETQYF
J gene: TRBJ1-4; V gene: TRBV6-1; CDR3 protein: CASSEKRQPATNEKLFF
J gene: TRBJ1-2; V gene: TRBV7-2; CDR3 protein: CASSPGVVGYTF
J gene: TRBJ1-5; V gene: TRBV7-2; CDR3 protein: CAIAAGTDQPQHF
J gene: TRBJ1-2; V gene: TRBV2; CDR3 protein: CASSPRTGDYGYTF
J gene: TRBJ2-7; V gene: TRBV7-8; CDR3 protein: CASSPSTGMSYEQYF
J gene: TRBJ1-5; V gene: TRBV10-3; CDR3 protein: CAISESGAGNQPQHF
J gene: TRBJ2-2; V gene: TRBV9; CDR3 protein: CASAAGTKNTGELFF
J gene: TRBJ2-7; V gene: TRBV5-6; CDR3 protein: CASSSYRGSSYEQYF
J gene: TRBJ1-1; V gene: TRBV19; CDR3 protein: CASSIGGGYTEAFF
J gene: TRBJ2-7; V gene: TRBV5-4; CDR3 protein: CASSLQDSYYEQYF
J gene: TRBJ1-1; V gene: TRBV7-2; CDR3 protein: CASSLGTNTEAFF
J gene: TRBJ1-1; V gene: TRBV20-1; CDR3 protein: CSATLGGEAFF
J gene: TRBJ2-7; V gene: TRBV6-5; CDR3 protein: CASSELWGSYEQYF
J gene: TRBJ2-7; V gene: TRBV5-6; CDR3 protein: CASSLGGGRGSYEQYF
J gene: TRBJ1-3; V gene: TRBV30; CDR3 protein: CAWRRKTGTANTIYF
J gene: TRBJ2-7; V gene: TRBV11-2; CDR3 protein: CASSSGQGGPYEQYF
J gene: TRBJ1-2; V gene: TRBV5-4; CDR3 protein: CASSLPTAGQGYGYTF
J gene: TRBJ2-3; V gene: TRBV5-1; CDR3 protein: CASNRDATDTQYF
J gene: TRBJ2-1; V gene: TRBV7-8; CDR3 protein: CASSLGPPNEQFF
J gene: TRBJ1-1; V gene: TRBV6-5; CDR3 protein: CASRNSGWNTEAFF
J gene: TRBJ1-5; V gene: TRBV19; CDR3 protein: CASSTPGQGIGGNQPQHF
J gene: TRBJ2-2; V gene: TRBV6-5; CDR3 protein: CASRLDANTGELFF
J gene: TRBJ2-1; V gene: TRBV2; CDR3 protein: CASTALYNEQFF
J gene: TRBJ1-1; V gene: TRBV5-1; CDR3 protein: CASSLTQGLEAFF
J gene: TRBJ2-5; V gene: TRBV5-1; CDR3 protein: CASSLGDPQETQYF
J gene: TRBJ2-2; V gene: TRBV21-1; CDR3 protein: CASSPRDNNTGELFF
J gene: TRBJ1-2; V gene: TRBV2; CDR3 protein: CAMPGVYYGYTF
J gene: TRBJ2-2; V gene: TRBV6-1; CDR3 protein: CASSRTEATGELFF
J gene: TRBJ1-6; V gene: TRBV11-2; CDR3 protein: CASSLEPGNNSPLHF
J gene: TRBJ1-2; V gene: TRBV30; CDR3 protein: CAWSDRVSGYTF
J gene: TRBJ2-6; V gene: TRBV10-3; CDR3 protein: CAIGLSGQVFSGANVLTF
J gene: TRBJ2-4; V gene: TRBV4-3; CDR3 protein: CASSQDVPRSGLNIQYF
J gene: TRBJ1-4; V gene: TRBV6-1; CDR3 protein: CASREDISNEKLFF
J gene: TRBJ2-7; V gene: TRBV7-9; CDR3 protein: CASSFGPGEEQYF
J gene: TRBJ1-6; V gene: TRBV5-6; CDR3 protein: CASSLRGVYSPLHF
J gene: TRBJ2-6; V gene: TRBV5-6; CDR3 protein: CASSLSGANVLTF
J gene: TRBJ1-4; V gene: TRBV18; CDR3 protein: CASSPRDREGEKLFF
J gene: TRBJ1-2; V gene: TRBV19; CDR3 protein: CASSIDHGSLYGYTF
J gene: TRBJ2-5; V gene: TRBV9; CDR3 protein: CASSVGPGGETQYF
J gene: TRBJ2-1; V gene: TRBV28; CDR3 protein: CASSPGQNEQFF
J gene: TRBJ1-4; V gene: TRBV28; CDR3 protein: CASSLSGVDATNEKLFF
J gene: TRBJ1-1; V gene: TRBV19; CDR3 protein: CAVTSWNTEAFF
J gene: TRBJ1-6; V gene: TRBV7-8; CDR3 protein: CASSSTGGSPLHF
J gene: TRBJ1-3; V gene: TRBV5-4; CDR3 protein: CASSSGGSPGNTIYF
J gene: TRBJ2-2; V gene: TRBV30; CDR3 protein: CAWSVQVTGELFF
J gene: TRBJ1-1; V gene: TRBV5-1; CDR3 protein: CASSSQEGRAEAFF
J gene: TRBJ1-1; V gene: TRBV10-2; CDR3 protein: CAGSDSHTEAFF
J gene: TRBJ2-5; V gene: TRBV18; CDR3 protein: CASSPGQLQETQYF
J gene: TRBJ2-5; V gene: TRBV19; CDR3 protein: CASSRGEQETQYF
J gene: TRBJ2-7; V gene: TRBV9; CDR3 protein: CASSVGEEVTYEQYF
J gene: TRBJ1-1; V gene: TRBV25-1; CDR3 protein: CASSESRQVNTEAFF
J gene: TRBJ2-3; V gene: TRBV5-8; CDR3 protein: CASSFMLAGASNTQYF
J gene: TRBJ2-1; V gene: TRBV10-3; CDR3 protein: CAISESALTNEQFF